This TCR beta chain was identified during a study of blood T cells in healthy people across ages. Whole-study results and caveats: In long-lived donors, naive CD4+ cell counts and diversity exceeded those of aged donors.

Then a second PCR, running roughly 6 to 12 cycles, was carried out with a sample-barcoded 5' primer and a J-beta primer mix. TCRdb re-called the 5' RACE reads with MiXCR, one entry per CDR3 protein. This repertoire shows a few hundred thousand distinct CDR3 sequences, 27% found once; its top ten account for 15% to 20%. Concerning this clonotype itself: Antigen unknown.

Germline lookup yields CDR1 LGHNA and CDR2 YNFKEQ. This CDR3 region has 14 residues. Trimming stripped 4 bases from V and 2 bases from J, with 10 bases between. Specimen: blood. This TCR was recovered from a woman between 70 and 85 years old in good health. The V and J genes are TRBV4-2 and TRBJ2-3; tentative D call: TRBD2 (6 bases). CDR3: CASSPPGDTDTQYF. The CDR3 DNA is TGTGCCAGCAGCCCCCCGGGGGACACAGATACGCAGTATTTT.